Following are 20 T cell receptor beta chains from one sample sequenced in a study of identical twins. Each CDR3 protein gets one entry after TCRdb re-called the 5' RACE reads with MiXCR. The sample includes 500,000 or so distinct CDR3 sequences, under 25% of them seen just once. This sample was also put to use in a study of T cells expressing NK-cell markers.

Input material: CD4+ T cells sorted from blood. The receptor source for this set is a woman aged 18-35 years in good health.

This chain uses TRBV7-9 with TRBJ2-7; 7 bases align to TRBD1. CDR1 is SEHNR, CDR2 FQNEAQ, per germline (reference sequence). J lost 2 bases, V lost 6 bases, and 4 bases had no gene match. There are 13 residues in the CDR3. CDR3 amino acids: CASSHGQAYEQYF. CDR3 nucleotide sequence: TGTGCCAGCAGTCACGGACAGGCCTACGAGCAGTACTTC.

The chain has TRBV9 and TRBJ2-1, with D hard to call. V lost 1 base, J lost 0 bases, and 11 bases lay in between. This CDR3 is 16 amino acids long. Germline CDR1 is SGDLS and CDR2 is YYNGEE. The CDR3: CASSVREESSYNEQFF. DNA for the CDR3: TGTGCCAGCAGCGTACGAGAGGAGAGCTCCTACAATGAGCAGTTCTTC.

The CDR3 region is CASSLRTGIYEQYF. For the CDR3, the DNA is TGTGCCAGCAGCCTTCGGACAGGGATCTACGAGCAGTACTTC. V and J are TRBV14 and TRBJ2-7; the match to TRBD1 covers 8 bases. Trimming at V came to 4 bases and at J to 3 bases, leaving 5 bases not matched to a gene. The germline V gene encodes CDR1 SGHDN and CDR2 FVKESK. The CDR3 contains 14 residues.

This clonotype was seen at least ten times. This rearrangement joins TRBV12-3 or TRBV12-4 to TRBJ1-1; D gene ambiguous. V gave up 7 bases and J gave up 0 bases, with 3 bases separating them. The CDR3 has 11 amino acids. CDR3 bases: TGTGCCAGCATTTTGAACACTGAAGCTTTCTTT. This sequence encodes CASILNTEAFF.

This clonotype was detected only a few times. The V and J genes are TRBV7-2 and TRBJ2-3; D unclear. Germline CDR1 SGHTA, CDR2 FQGNSA. CDR3 length: 13 residues. V dropped 2 bases and J dropped 4 bases, with 7 bases sitting between them. CDR3 protein: CASSLSPPDTQYF. For the CDR3, the DNA is TGTGCCAGCAGCTTATCTCCTCCAGATACGCAGTATTTT.

The J gene is TRBJ2-7, the V gene TRBV12-3 or TRBV12-4, with a weak D call TRBD2 (6 bases). The CDR3 contains 17 residues. The V and J ends lost 1 base and 1 base respectively, with 17 bases between them. The CDR3 DNA follows: TGTGCCAGCAGTTTAGGAGTGTCGGGGGAGGATTCCTACGAGCAGTACTTC. Its translation: CASSLGVSGEDSYEQYF.

The V call is TRBV6-5, the J call TRBJ2-5; D may correspond to TRBD1 or TRBD2 (6 bases each). Trimming left V 0 bases short and J 5 bases short, with 22 bases between. This CDR3 region has 18 residues. Looked up from germline, CDR1 is MNHEY and CDR2 is SVGAGI. The CDR3 DNA reads as TGTGCCAGCAGTTACTCGAGAGTCGGGGGCCTAGAGGGTGAGACCCAGTACTTC. Amino acids: CASSYSRVGGLEGETQYF.

This clonotype came up a few times. This rearrangement joins TRBV5-1 to TRBJ2-5; D is possibly TRBD2 (7 bases). Germline assignment: CDR1 SGHRS and CDR2 YFSETQ. The CDR3 length is 16 residues. V was cut by 0 bases and J by 1 base, with 13 bases left in between. DNA of the CDR3: TGCGCCAGCAGCTTGGTGGGGGGGCCCCTCCAAGAGACCCAGTACTTC. Its translation: CASSLVGGPLQETQYF.

The V gene is TRBV5-1, the J gene TRBJ2-7; TRBD1 matches at 9 bases. This CDR3 spans 15 amino acids. Germline CDR1 and CDR2: SGHRS and YFSETQ. J was trimmed by 6 bases and V by 0 bases; bases with no gene match: 7. The CDR3 nucleotides are TGCGCCAGCAGCTTGGCGGGACAGGGAACGGGCGAGCAGTACTTC. Its translation is CASSLAGQGTGEQYF.

The V call is TRBV18, the J call TRBJ1-5; D uncertain. The CDR3 is made up of 15 amino acids. Germline CDR1 KGHSH, CDR2 LQKENI. Deletions cut 3 bases from V and 0 bases from J, with 9 bases between. The CDR3 loop is CASSPIGYSNQPQHF. In DNA, the CDR3 is TGTGCCAGCTCACCCATTGGCTATAGCAATCAGCCCCAGCATTTT.

The J gene is TRBJ2-3, the V gene TRBV12-5; no firm D call. V lost 6 bases, J lost 4 bases, and 11 bases lay in between. The CDR3 has 13 residues. Germline V gene sequence: CDR1 LGHNT, CDR2 FRNRAP. In DNA form, the CDR3 reads TGTGCTAGTGGATCCGTACAAGCAGATACGCAGTATTTT. It translates to CASGSVQADTQYF. Full variable domain (rest looked up from reference TRBV12-5 and TRBJ2-3): DARVTQTPRHKVTEMGQEVTMRCQPILGHNTVFWYRQTMMQGLELLAYFRNRAPLDDSGMPKDRFSAEMPDATLATLKIQPSEPRDSAVYFCASGSVQADTQYFGPGTRLTVL.

The chain has TRBV10-3 and TRBJ1-1, with 11 bases aligning to TRBD1. Germline V CDR1 and CDR2: ENHRY, SYGVKD. The trim removed 6 bases at V and 5 bases at J, leaving 2 bases unmatched. The CDR3 is made up of 13 amino acids. CDR3 bases: TGTGCCATCAGGGACAGGGGGCTTACTGAAGCTTTCTTT. It translates to CAIRDRGLTEAFF.

The V and J genes are TRBV12-3 or TRBV12-4 and TRBJ2-1; weak D call: TRBD2 (6 bases). Trimming took 3 bases from V and 10 from J, leaving 19 bases between them. The CDR3 is 15 residues long. DNA of the CDR3: TGTGCCAGCAGTTTTTTAGCGGTAGCCCACCGGGAGCAGTTCTTC. Residues: CASSFLAVAHREQFF.

CDR3 DNA: TGTGCCAGCAGCCAAGACAAGGTCCCAGGGGCCAACGTCCTGACTTTC. This encodes CASSQDKVPGANVLTF. This chain connects TRBV4-2 to TRBJ2-6; D not certain. The CDR3 is 16 amino acids. Trimming removed 0 bases at V and 4 bases at J, with 10 bases between. Germline CDR1 is LGHNA and CDR2 is YNFKEQ.

The V gene is TRBV12-3 or TRBV12-4, the J gene TRBJ2-3; 9 bases map to TRBD2. The CDR3 covers 12 residues. The junction had 8 bases not matched to a gene; V was cut back by 5 bases and J by 14 bases. Here the CDR3 DNA reads TGTGCCAGCAGTCCCTCTAGCGGGGTGGGGTATTTT. The encoded protein is CASSPSSGVGYF.

This clonotype came up a few times. This chain uses TRBV11-3 with TRBJ2-3; tentative D call: TRBD2 (6 bases). The germline gives CDR1 SGHNT, CDR2 YENEEA. This CDR3 region has 16 residues. V was cut by 5 bases and J by 2 bases, with 17 bases left in between. Here the CDR3 reads CASSGGKWADTDTQYF. The CDR3 DNA sequence: TGTGCCAGCAGCGGGGGGAAATGGGCTGACACAGATACGCAGTATTTT.

This clonotype has more than one count but fewer than ten. The rearrangement uses TRBV9 and TRBJ1-2; no clear D gene. The V gene's germline CDR1 is SGDLS and CDR2 YYNGEE. The CDR3 is made up of 13 amino acids. V was trimmed by 3 bases and J by 6 bases, leaving 12 bases between them. This chain's CDR3 is CASSGGWADGYTF. The CDR3 DNA sequence: TGTGCCAGCAGCGGCGGCTGGGCCGATGGCTACACCTTC.

The chain employs TRBV5-1 and TRBJ1-2, with 7 bases matching TRBD1. The CDR3 covers 15 residues. V shed 3 bases and J 6 bases; nucleotides not matched to a gene: 11. Germline V gives CDR1 SGHRS, CDR2 YFSETQ. The CDR3 region is CASSSSQGVGNGYTF. In DNA form, the CDR3 reads TGCGCCAGCAGCTCATCTCAGGGGGTAGGGAATGGCTACACCTTC.

The V and J genes are TRBV7-8 and TRBJ2-6; D is unclear. Trimming cost V 4 bases and J 4 bases, with 11 bases left between them. The length of the CDR3 is 15 residues. Per germline, CDR1 SGHVS and CDR2 FQNEAQ. DNA for the CDR3: TGTGCCAGCAGCTACCCCGGGTACGGGGCCAACGTCCTGACTTTC. This sequence encodes CASSYPGYGANVLTF.

This clonotype was seen ten or more times. The chain joins TRBV20-1 to TRBJ2-4, with 7 bases identical to TRBD2. This CDR3 spans 13 amino acids. Losses at the gene ends were 4 bases for V and 6 bases for J; bases not matched to a gene: 6. Germline assignment: CDR1 DFQATT and CDR2 SNEGSKA (reference sequence). CDR3 amino acids: CSATERGGNIQYF. The CDR3 coding sequence is TGCAGTGCTACCGAGCGGGGCGGAAACATTCAGTACTTC.